A selection of T cell receptor beta chains follows, all from one sample in a study of technical replicates of blood from several donors. Profiled with immunoSEQ multiplex PCR; TCRdb holds only in-frame clones, not every one. The sample lists roughly 87,000 clones; roughly 91% were seen once. Sequencing was done on a sample of T cells isolated from PBMCs. All receptors derive from a human donor in good health. CDR3s include the opening cysteine and the closing phenylalanine or tryptophan. The D gene is left open where the match is weak. Size values are once, few and many counts, or a class for expanded clones, and some rows have none.

D: TRBD2; length: 13; size: -; J: TRBJ2-7; V: TRBV2; CDR3: CASSRTSSYEQYF
D: -; length: 13; size: -; J: TRBJ2-3; V: TRBV10-3; CDR3: CAITPTSSDTQYF
D: -; length: 13; size: -; J: TRBJ1-2; V: TRBV6-1; CDR3: CASSEFPLVGYTF
D: -; length: 19; size: -; J: TRBJ2-1; V: TRBV4-1; CDR3: CASSQGAAAEGYSYNEQFF
D: TRBD2; length: 16; size: -; J: TRBJ2-2; V: TRBV28; CDR3: CASSLQGRGVTGELFF
D: -; length: 14; size: -; J: TRBJ2-5; V: TRBV30; CDR3: CAWSLGTGLRPVYF
D: TRBD2; length: 14; size: -; J: TRBJ2-1; V: TRBV9; CDR3: CASSVLAGLGEQFF
D: TRBD1; length: 11; size: -; J: TRBJ1-4; V: TRBV6-5; CDR3: CARTGGEKLFF
D: -; length: 16; size: -; J: TRBJ2-2; V: TRBV5-1; CDR3: CASSLGFTGKTGELFF
D: TRBD1; length: 14; size: -; J: TRBJ1-5; V: TRBV7-9; CDR3: CASSQTGVNQPQHF
D: TRBD1; length: 13; size: -; J: TRBJ2-1; V: TRBV6-6; CDR3: CASSYGTGAEQFF
D: TRBD1; length: 16; size: -; J: TRBJ1-1; V: TRBV2; CDR3: CASSQITGTGNTEAFF
D: -; length: 17; size: once; J: TRBJ2-3; V: TRBV27; CDR3: CASSLAQRGTSTDTQYF
D: TRBD2; length: 16; size: -; J: TRBJ2-5; V: TRBV15; CDR3: CATSRDSLAGEETQYF
D: -; length: 14; size: -; J: TRBJ1-1; V: TRBV7-9; CDR3: CASSWGRKNTEAFF
D: TRBD2; length: 16; size: once; J: TRBJ2-3; V: TRBV5-1; CDR3: CASSLRAGGVTDTQYF